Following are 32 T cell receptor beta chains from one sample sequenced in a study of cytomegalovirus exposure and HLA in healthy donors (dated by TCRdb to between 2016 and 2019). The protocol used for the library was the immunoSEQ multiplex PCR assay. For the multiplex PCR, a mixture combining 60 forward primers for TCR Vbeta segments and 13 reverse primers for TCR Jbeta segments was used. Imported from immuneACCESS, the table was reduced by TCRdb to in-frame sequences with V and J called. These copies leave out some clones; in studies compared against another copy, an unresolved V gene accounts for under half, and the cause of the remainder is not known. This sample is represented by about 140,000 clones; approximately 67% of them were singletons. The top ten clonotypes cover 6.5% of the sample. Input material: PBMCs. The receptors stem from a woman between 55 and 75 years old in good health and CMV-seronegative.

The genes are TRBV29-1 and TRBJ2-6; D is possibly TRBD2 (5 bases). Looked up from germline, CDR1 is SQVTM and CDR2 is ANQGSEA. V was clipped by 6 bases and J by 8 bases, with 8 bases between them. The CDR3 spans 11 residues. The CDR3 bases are TGCAGCGTGCGGACTTCCAACGTCCTGACTTTC. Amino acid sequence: CSVRTSNVLTF.

DNA of the CDR3: TGTGCCAGCAGCACTTTAGCGGGGGGCCCCACCGGGGAGCTGTTTTTT. Protein sequence: CASSTLAGGPTGELFF. The rearrangement links TRBV5-6 to TRBJ2-2, with TRBD2 matching 10 bases. This CDR3 is 16 amino acids long. The ends lost 4 bases at V and 4 bases at J; junction bases unmatched: 7. Germline V gives CDR1 SGHDT, CDR2 YYEEEE.

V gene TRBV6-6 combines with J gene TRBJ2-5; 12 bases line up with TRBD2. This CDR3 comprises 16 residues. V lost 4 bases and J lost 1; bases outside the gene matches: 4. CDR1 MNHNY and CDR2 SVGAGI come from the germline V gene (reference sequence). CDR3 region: CASSLLAGGIQETQYF. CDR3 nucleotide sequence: TGTGCCAGCAGTTTGCTAGCGGGAGGGATCCAAGAGACCCAGTACTTC.

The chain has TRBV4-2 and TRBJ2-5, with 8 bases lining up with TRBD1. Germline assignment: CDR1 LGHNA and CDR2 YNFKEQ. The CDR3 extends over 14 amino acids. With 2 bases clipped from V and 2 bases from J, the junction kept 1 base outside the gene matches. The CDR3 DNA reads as TGTGCCAGCAGCCAACACAGGGGGCAAGAGACCCAGTACTTC. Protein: CASSQHRGQETQYF.

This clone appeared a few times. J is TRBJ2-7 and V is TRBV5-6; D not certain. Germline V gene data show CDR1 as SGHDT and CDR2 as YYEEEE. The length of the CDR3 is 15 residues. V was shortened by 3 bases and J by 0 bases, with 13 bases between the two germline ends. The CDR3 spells CASSSLLTSSYEQYF. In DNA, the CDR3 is TGTGCCAGCAGCTCCCTTCTTACCAGCTCCTACGAGCAGTACTTC.

CDR3 residues: CASSTASGVYNEQFF. In nucleotides, the CDR3 is TGCGCCAGCAGTACGGCTAGCGGGGTCTACAATGAGCAGTTCTTC. The chain links TRBV5-1 to TRBJ2-1; 9 positions match TRBD2. V dropped 5 bases and J dropped 3; count of bases not matched to a gene: 6. The CDR3 has 15 residues. Per the germline V gene, CDR1 is SGHRS and CDR2 is YFSETQ.

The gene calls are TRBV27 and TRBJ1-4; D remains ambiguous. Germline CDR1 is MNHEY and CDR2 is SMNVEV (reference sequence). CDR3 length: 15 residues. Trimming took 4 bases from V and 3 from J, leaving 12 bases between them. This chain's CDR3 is CASSYSARPNEKLFF. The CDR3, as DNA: TGTGCCAGCAGTTATTCGGCCAGGCCTAATGAAAAACTGTTTTTT. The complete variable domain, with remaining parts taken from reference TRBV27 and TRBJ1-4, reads EAQVTQNPRYLITVTGKKLTVTCSQNMNHEYMSWYRQDPGLGLRQIYYSMNVEVTDKGDVPEGYKVSRKEKRNFPLILESPSPNQTSLYFCASSYSARPNEKLFFGSGTQLSVL.

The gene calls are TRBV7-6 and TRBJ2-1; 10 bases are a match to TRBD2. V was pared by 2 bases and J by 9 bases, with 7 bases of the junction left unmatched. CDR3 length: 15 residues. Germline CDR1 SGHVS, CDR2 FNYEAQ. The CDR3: CASSLRASGSTEQFF. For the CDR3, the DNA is TGTGCCAGCAGCTTACGGGCTAGCGGGAGTACTGAGCAGTTCTTC. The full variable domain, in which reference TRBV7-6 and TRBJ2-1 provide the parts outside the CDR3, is GAGVSQSPRYKVTKRGQDVALRCDPISGHVSLYWYRQALGQGPEFLTYFNYEAQQDKSGLPNDRFSAERPEGSISTLTIQRTEQRDSAMYRCASSLRASGSTEQFFGPGTRLTVL.

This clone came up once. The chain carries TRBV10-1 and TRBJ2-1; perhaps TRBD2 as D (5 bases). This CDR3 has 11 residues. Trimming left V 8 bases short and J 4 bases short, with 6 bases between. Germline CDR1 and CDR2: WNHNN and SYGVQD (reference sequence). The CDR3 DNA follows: TGCGCCAGCCGAGGGTACAATGAGCAGTTCTTC. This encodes CASRGYNEQFF.

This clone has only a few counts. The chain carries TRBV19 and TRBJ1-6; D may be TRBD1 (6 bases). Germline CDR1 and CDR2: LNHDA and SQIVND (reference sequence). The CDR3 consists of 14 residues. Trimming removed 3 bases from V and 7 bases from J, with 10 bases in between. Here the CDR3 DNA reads TGTGCCAGTAGTATTGGTAGGGGGAATTCACCCCTCCACTTT. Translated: CASSIGRGNSPLHF.

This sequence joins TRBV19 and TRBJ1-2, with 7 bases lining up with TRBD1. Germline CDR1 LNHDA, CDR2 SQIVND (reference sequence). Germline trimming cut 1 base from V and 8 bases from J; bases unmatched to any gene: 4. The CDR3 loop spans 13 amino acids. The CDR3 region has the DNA TGTGCCAGTAGTATAGGACAGGGAGGCGGCTACACCTTC. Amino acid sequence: CASSIGQGGGYTF. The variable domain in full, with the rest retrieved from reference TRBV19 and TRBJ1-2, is DGGITQSPKYLFRKEGQNVTLSCEQNLNHDAMYWYRQDPGQGLRLIYYSQIVNDFQKGDIAEGYSVSREKKESFPLTVTSAQKNPTAFYLCASSIGQGGGYTFGSGTRLTVV.

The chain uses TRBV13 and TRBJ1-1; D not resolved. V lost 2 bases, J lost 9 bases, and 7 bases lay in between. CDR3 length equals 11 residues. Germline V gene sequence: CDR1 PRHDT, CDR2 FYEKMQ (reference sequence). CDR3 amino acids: CASSLSSQAFF. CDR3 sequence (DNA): TGTGCCAGCAGCTTATCATCCCAAGCTTTCTTT.

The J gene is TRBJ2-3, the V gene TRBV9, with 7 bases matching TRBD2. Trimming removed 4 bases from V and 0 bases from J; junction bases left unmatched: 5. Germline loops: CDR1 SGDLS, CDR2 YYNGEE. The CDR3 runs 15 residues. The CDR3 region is CASSYRDYSTDTQYF. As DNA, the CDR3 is TGTGCCAGCAGCTACCGGGACTACAGCACAGATACGCAGTATTTT.

The CDR3 protein is CASSGPGTDTQYF. The CDR3 DNA sequence: TGCGCCAGCAGCGGACCGGGAACAGATACGCAGTATTTT. The genes are TRBV4-1 and TRBJ2-3, with D possibly matching TRBD2 (5 bases). The germline V gene encodes CDR1 MGHRA and CDR2 YSYEKL. The V and J ends lost 5 bases and 3 bases respectively, with 9 bases between them. The CDR3 loop spans 13 amino acids.

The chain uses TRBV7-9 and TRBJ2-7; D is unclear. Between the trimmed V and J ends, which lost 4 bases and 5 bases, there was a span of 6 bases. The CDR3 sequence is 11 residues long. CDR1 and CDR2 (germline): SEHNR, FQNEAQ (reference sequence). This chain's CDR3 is CASSSEDEQYF. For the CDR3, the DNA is TGTGCCAGCAGCTCCGAGGACGAGCAGTACTTC. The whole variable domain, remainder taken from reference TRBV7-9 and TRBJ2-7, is DTGVSQNPRHKITKRGQNVTFRCDPISEHNRLYWYRQTLGQGPEFLTYFQNEAQLEKSRLLSDRFSAERPKGSFSTLEIQRTEQGDSAMYLCASSSEDEQYFGPGTRLTVT.

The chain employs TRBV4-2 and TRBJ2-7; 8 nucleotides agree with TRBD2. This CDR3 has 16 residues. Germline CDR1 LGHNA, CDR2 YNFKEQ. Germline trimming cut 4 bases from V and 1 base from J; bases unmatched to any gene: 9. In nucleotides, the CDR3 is TGTGCCAGCAGCCCCGGGAGGGGACACCCTTCCTACGAGCAGTACTTC. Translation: CASSPGRGHPSYEQYF.

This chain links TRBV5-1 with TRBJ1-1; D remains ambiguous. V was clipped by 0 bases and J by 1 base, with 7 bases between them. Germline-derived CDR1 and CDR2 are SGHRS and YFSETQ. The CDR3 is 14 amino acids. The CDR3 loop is CASSLAVTNTEAFF. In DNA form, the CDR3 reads TGCGCCAGCAGCTTGGCAGTTACGAACACTGAAGCTTTCTTT.

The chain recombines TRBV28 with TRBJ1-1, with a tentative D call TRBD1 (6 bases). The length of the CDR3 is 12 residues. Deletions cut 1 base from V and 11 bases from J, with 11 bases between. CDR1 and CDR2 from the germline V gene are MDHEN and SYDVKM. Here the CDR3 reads CASSLLAGDAFF. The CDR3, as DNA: TGTGCCAGCAGTTTATTGGCAGGGGACGCTTTCTTT.

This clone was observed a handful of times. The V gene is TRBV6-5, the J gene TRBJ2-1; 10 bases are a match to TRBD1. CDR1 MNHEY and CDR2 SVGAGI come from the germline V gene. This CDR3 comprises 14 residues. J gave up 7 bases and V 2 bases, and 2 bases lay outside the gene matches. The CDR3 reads CASSYRGQGNEQFF. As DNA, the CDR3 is TGTGCCAGCAGTTACAGGGGACAGGGGAATGAGCAGTTCTTC.

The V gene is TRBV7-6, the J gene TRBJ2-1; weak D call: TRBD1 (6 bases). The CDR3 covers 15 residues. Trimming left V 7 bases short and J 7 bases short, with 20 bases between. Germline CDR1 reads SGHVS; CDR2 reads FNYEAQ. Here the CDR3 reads CASTQTGSLNNEQFF. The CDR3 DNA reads TGTGCCAGCACCCAGACAGGCTCCCTGAATAATGAGCAGTTCTTC.

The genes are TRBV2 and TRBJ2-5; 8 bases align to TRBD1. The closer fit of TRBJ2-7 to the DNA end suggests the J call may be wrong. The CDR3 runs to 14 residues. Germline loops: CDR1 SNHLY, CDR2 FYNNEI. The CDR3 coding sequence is TGTGCCAGCAGGACGGGGACAGGTTCCTACGAGCAGTACTTC. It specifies CASRTGTGSYEQYF.

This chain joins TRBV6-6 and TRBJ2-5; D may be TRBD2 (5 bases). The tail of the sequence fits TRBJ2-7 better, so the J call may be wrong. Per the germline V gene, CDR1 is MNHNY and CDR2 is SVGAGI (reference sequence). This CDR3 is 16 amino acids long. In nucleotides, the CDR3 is TGTGCCAGCAGTTACTCGGGGAGCGGACTCTCCTACGAGCAGTACTTC. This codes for CASSYSGSGLSYEQYF.

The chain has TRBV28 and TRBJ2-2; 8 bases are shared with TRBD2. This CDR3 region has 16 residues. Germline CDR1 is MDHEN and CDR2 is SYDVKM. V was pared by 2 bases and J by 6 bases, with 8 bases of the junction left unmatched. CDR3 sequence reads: CASSLGLGRAAGELFF. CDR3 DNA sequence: TGTGCCAGCAGTTTAGGGCTCGGGAGGGCCGCCGGGGAGCTGTTTTTT.

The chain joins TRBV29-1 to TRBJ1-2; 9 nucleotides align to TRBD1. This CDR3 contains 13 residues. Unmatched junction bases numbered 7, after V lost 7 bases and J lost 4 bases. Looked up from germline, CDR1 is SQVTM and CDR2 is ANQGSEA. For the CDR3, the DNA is TGCAGCGCCTCCACAGGGGGCGGCTATGGCTACACCTTC. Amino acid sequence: CSASTGGGYGYTF.

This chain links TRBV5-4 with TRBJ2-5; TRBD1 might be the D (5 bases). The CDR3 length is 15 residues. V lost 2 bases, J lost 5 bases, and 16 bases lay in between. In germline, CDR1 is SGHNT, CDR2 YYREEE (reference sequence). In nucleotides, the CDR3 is TGTGCCAGCAGCTTCTCGGCAGGGCCCCAGGAGACCCAGTACTTC. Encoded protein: CASSFSAGPQETQYF.

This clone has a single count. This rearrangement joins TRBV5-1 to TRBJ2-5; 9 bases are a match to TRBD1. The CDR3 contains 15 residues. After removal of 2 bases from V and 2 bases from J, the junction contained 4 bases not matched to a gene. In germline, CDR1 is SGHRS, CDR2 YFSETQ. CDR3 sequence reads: CASSLTGTGQETQYF. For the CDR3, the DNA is TGCGCCAGCAGCTTAACCGGGACAGGGCAAGAGACCCAGTACTTC.

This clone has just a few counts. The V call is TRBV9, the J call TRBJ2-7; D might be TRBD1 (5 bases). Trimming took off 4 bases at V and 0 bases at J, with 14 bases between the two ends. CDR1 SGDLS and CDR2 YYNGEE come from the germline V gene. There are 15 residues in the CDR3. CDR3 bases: TGTGCCAGCAGCCGCGGACCCGACAGCTCCTACGAGCAGTACTTC. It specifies CASSRGPDSSYEQYF.

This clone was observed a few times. As DNA, the CDR3 is TGTGCCAGCAGCCCAGGGGGCCCCACGAAGACCCAGTACTTC. Amino acid sequence: CASSPGGPTKTQYF. The chain combines TRBV28 with TRBJ2-5, with 8 bases fitting TRBD1. Germline CDR1 MDHEN, CDR2 SYDVKM. J lost 6 bases, V lost 6 bases, and 9 bases had no gene match. This CDR3 spans 14 amino acids.

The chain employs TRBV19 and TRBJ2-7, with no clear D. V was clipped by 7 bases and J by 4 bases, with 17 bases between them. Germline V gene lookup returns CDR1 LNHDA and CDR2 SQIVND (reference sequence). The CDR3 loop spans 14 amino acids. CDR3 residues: CASTAVAGAYEQYF. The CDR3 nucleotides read TGTGCCAGTACCGCGGTCGCTGGAGCTTACGAGCAGTACTTC.

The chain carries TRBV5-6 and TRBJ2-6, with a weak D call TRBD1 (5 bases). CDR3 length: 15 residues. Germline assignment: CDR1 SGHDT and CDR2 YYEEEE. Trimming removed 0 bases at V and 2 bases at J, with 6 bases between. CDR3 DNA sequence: TGTGCCAGCAGCTTGGTGGGGCCTGGGGCCAACGTCCTGACTTTC. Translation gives CASSLVGPGANVLTF.

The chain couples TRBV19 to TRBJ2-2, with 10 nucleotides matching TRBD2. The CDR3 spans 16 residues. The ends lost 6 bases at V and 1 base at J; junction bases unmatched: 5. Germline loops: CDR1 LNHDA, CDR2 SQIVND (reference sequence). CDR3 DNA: TGTGCCAGTAGATTCTTAGCGGGGGGGAACACCGGGGAGCTGTTTTTT. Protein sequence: CASRFLAGGNTGELFF.

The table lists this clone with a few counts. The CDR3: CASVSKQGAKNIQYF. The CDR3 DNA sequence: TGTGCCAGCGTAAGCAAGCAGGGGGCCAAAAACATTCAGTACTTC. The chain recombines TRBV6-5 with TRBJ2-4; D possibly corresponds to TRBD1 (6 bases). CDR3 length: 15 residues. Germline V gives CDR1 MNHEY, CDR2 SVGAGI. V was pared by 8 bases and J by 1 base, with 15 bases between.